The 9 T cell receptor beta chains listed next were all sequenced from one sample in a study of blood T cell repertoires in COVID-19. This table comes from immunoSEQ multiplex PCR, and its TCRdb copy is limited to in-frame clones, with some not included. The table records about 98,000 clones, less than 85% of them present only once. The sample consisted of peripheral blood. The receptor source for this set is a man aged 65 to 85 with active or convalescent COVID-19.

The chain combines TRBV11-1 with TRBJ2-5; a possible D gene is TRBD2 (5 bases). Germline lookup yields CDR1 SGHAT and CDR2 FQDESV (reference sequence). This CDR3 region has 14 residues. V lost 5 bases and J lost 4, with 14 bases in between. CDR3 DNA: TGTGCCAGCAGCCAGACATTTCGGGGAGAGACCCAGTACTTC. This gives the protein CASSQTFRGETQYF.

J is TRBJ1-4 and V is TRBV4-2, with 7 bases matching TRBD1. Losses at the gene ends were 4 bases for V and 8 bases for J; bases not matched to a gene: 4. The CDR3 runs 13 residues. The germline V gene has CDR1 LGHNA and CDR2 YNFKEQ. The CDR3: CASSRTGEEKLFF. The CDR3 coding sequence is TGTGCCAGCAGCCGAACAGGGGAAGAAAAACTGTTTTTT.

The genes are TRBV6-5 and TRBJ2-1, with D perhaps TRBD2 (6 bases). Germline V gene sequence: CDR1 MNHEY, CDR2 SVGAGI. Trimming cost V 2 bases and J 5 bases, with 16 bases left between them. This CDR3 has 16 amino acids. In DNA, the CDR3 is TGTGCCAGCAGTTACGGTACCCGGGGGTTTGACAATGAGCAGTTCTTC. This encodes CASSYGTRGFDNEQFF.

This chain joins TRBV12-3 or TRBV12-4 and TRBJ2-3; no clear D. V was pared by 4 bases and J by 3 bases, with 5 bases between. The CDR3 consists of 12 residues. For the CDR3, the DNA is TGTGCCAGCAGTTACATGACAGATACGCAGTATTTT. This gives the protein CASSYMTDTQYF.

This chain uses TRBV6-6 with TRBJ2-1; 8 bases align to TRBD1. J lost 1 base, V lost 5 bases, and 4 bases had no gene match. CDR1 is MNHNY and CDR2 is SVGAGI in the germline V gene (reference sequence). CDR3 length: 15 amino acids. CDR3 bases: TGTGCCAGCAGTGTACAGGGGGGTTCCTACAATGAGCAGTTCTTC. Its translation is CASSVQGGSYNEQFF.

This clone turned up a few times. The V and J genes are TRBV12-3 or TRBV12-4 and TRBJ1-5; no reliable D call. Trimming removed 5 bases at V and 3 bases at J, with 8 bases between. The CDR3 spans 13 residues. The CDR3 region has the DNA TGTGCCAGCAGTGCCGGGGTCAATCAGCCCCAGCATTTT. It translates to CASSAGVNQPQHF.

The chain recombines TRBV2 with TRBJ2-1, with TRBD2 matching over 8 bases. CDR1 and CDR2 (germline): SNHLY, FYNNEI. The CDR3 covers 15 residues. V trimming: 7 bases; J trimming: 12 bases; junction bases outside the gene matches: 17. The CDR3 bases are TGTGCCAGCACCCCTGGCGGGGGGCCCACCGGGGGGCAGTTCTTC. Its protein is CASTPGGGPTGGQFF.

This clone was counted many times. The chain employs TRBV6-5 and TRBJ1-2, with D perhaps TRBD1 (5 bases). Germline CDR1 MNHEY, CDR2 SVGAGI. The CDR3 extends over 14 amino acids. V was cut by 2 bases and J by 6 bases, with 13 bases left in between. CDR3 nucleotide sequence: TGTGCCAGCAGTTACGCGGGGGGAAGAGATGGCTACACCTTC. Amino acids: CASSYAGGRDGYTF.

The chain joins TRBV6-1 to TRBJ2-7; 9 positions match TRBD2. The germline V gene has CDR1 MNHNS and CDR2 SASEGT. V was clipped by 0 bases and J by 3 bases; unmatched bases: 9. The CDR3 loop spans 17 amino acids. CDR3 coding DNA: TGTGCCAGCAGTGAAGCCCGCGGGAGGGGGGGTCTCTACGAGCAGTACTTC. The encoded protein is CASSEARGRGGLYEQYF.